This T cell receptor (beta chain) was captured in a study of blood T cell repertoires in COVID-19 (TCRdb year 2020). At the level of the whole study: Samples from collaborators originated in the United States, Italy and Spain and spanned both the acute and convalescent phases of COVID-19. The material from the prospective study consisted of cDNA or gDNA derived from T cells, B-cell-depleted T cells, or PBMCs. HLA class I and class II types, where available, came from metadata supplied by the sample provider rather than from assay-based typing. A freely available public database, intended as a resource for researchers studying the immune response to SARS-CoV-2, is where the repertoires were released. The dataset comprised deeply sampled blood TCRbeta repertoires from subjects exposed to, actively infected with, or recovered from COVID-19. The samples were drawn from two sources: the first 160 participants of the ongoing ImmuneRACE study, and about 1,300 subjects contributed by 6 global collaborators. Sample metadata almost always included a de-identified subject ID, COVID-19 status, age in years and sex.

Turning to this clone: Its antigen is not yet known. Base qualities are not recorded, but no much larger clone differs from it by a single base.

There are 14 amino acids in the CDR3, from cysteine to phenylalanine inclusive. Here the CDR3 DNA is all that survives: 42 bases in frame from base 1. V ends up 7 bases short and J 4 bases short, with an unmatched junction base count of 6. CDR1 and CDR2 were assigned from the germline V gene as MNHEY and SVGAGI. TCRbeta CDR3 regions were amplified from genomic DNA by means of the immunoSEQ Assay, a bias-controlled multiplex PCR. The published analysis was carried out like this. The number of nucleated cells in each sample was estimated from the amplification of reference gene primers within the assay. To quantify the absolute abundance of each unique TCRbeta CDR3 rearrangement, sequence reads were collapsed and filtered. For each sample, productive Simpson clonality was calculated as the square root of Simpson's diversity index across productive rearrangements. TCRdb took over this immuneACCESS table, retaining in-frame rearrangements with V and J assigned. Such tables are incomplete; in checked studies, under half of the missing clones stem from an unresolved V gene, and the remainder is unexplained. V, J and clone size are taken as reported in that table, and D and trimming were inferred from the DNA itself. In this sample the table shows about 300,000 clones, approximately 89% of which occur a single time. In total, the top ten clones hold less than 3% of the sample.

Participants in the prospective study were aged roughly 18 to 100 years, lived in under 30 United States geographic areas, and enrolled through a virtual design. In the prospective study, participants were assigned to cohorts based on the clinical history participants reported in a screening survey and a study questionnaire. Exposed participants had been in contact with someone with a PCR-confirmed or clinician-diagnosed COVID-19 case within 2 weeks of study entry. In the prospective study, mobile phlebotomists collected whole blood, serum and a nasopharyngeal or oropharyngeal swab from each participant. Additional blood draws and questionnaires over a roughly two-month period could optionally be provided by prospective study participants. Before DNA extraction, prospective study blood samples were shipped either frozen or at room temperature. What the authors observed across the whole study: Clinical and demographic metadata were provided uncurated, with the amount varying by source and participant.

The receptor comes from a woman aged 50 to 60 who had been exposed to COVID-19. Sequencing was performed on PBMCs or T cells enriched from blood (not recorded which). The rearranged segments are TRBV6-5 and TRBJ1-4, and 7 junctional nucleotides match TRBD1. The CDR3 reads CASNVGQFNEKLFF. The base sequence is TGTGCCAGCAATGTGGGACAGTTTAATGAAAAACTGTTTTTT.